This TCR beta chain was captured in a study of control samples from healthy donors and cancer patients. Sequenced by immunoSEQ multiplex PCR; TCRdb stores in-frame clones only, minus some. The table lists about 140,000 clones, about 90% of them singletons. Trimming at V came to 4 bases and at J to 0 bases, leaving 4 bases not matched to a gene. Germline values: CDR1 LNHDA, CDR2 SQIVND (reference sequence). The CDR3 is 15 amino acids. The chain couples TRBV19 to TRBJ1-1, with 8 bases that match TRBD1. The TCR sequence derives from a man aged 18 to 29 in good health. Sequencing input: blood. The CDR3 DNA sequence: TGTGCCAGTAGTACTATGGGACAGGTGAACACTGAAGCTTTCTTT. Translated, it gives CASSTMGQVNTEAFF.